These 24 T cell receptor beta chains were all obtained from the same sample, sequenced in a study of beta chain features in type 1 diabetes listed by TCRdb under 2018. Libraries came from the immunoSEQ multiplex PCR assay. All of the isolated RNA was reverse transcribed with the High Capacity cDNA Reverse Transcription Kit, so expressed TCRB transcripts were sequenced. The table was pulled from immuneACCESS by TCRdb, which kept in-frame rearrangements only. Such tables lose some clones; where checked, under half of the loss comes from unresolved V genes, and the rest has no known cause. This sample gives some 120,000 clones in total; approximately 15% of them show up just once. The top ten hold 2.6% of the sample. Beyond this particular receptor, the publication reports: A moderate but significant shortening of TCRB CDR3 length was observed in type 1 diabetes patients in all four CD4+ subsets.

These TCRs are of unknown antigen specificity. The sample was central memory CD4+ T cells from blood. Every receptor here comes from a man between 18 and 35 years old with type 1 diabetes.

V gene TRBV7-2 combines with J gene TRBJ2-2; no reliable D call. This CDR3 has 13 residues. Germline CDR1 is SGHTA and CDR2 is FQGNSA. With 5 bases removed from V and 7 bases from J, the gap between germline ends came to 11 bases. CDR3 nucleotide sequence: TGTGCCAGCAGCCCTATCAATGGCGGGGAGCTGTTTTTT. This sequence encodes CASSPINGGELFF.

The chain joins TRBV5-1 to TRBJ2-4, with D perhaps being TRBD1 or TRBD2 (5 bases each). Germline CDR1 is SGHRS and CDR2 is YFSETQ. This CDR3 is 16 amino acids long. Trimming pared 0 bases from V and 3 bases from J, leaving 13 bases between. CDR3 nucleotide sequence: TGCGCCAGCAGCTTGGGACCCGGGGCAGGCAAAAACATTCAGTACTTC. Amino acid sequence: CASSLGPGAGKNIQYF.

This clone was observed a few times. V gene TRBV7-2 combines with J gene TRBJ2-5; 10 nucleotides align to TRBD1. With V trimmed by 3 bases and J by 4 bases, 5 bases remained unmatched. The length of the CDR3 is 15 residues. From germline, CDR1 is SGHTA and CDR2 FQGNSA. The CDR3 protein is CASSLDRGISETQYF. The CDR3 DNA follows: TGTGCCAGCAGCTTGGACAGGGGGATATCAGAGACCCAGTACTTC. The variable domain in full, completed from reference TRBV7-2 and TRBJ2-5, reads GAGVSQSPSNKVTEKGKDVELRCDPISGHTALYWYRQSLGQGLEFLIYFQGNSAPDKSGLPSDRFSAERTGGSVSTLTIQRTQQEDSAVYLCASSLDRGISETQYFGPGTRLLVL.

This chain joins TRBV6-5 and TRBJ2-3; tentative D call: TRBD2 (6 bases). The CDR3 sequence is 15 residues long. Germline V lookup: CDR1 MNHEY, CDR2 SVGAGI. V lost 0 bases, J lost 1 base, and 8 bases lay in between. This chain's CDR3 is CASSYSASGTDTQYF. Written as DNA, the CDR3 is TGTGCCAGCAGTTACTCGGCTAGCGGCACAGATACGCAGTATTTT.

The sample holds many counts of this clone. Other DNA sequences in the sample encode the same CDR3. This chain links TRBV18 with TRBJ2-5; no clear D. The V gene lost 2 bases and the J gene lost 5 bases, with 3 bases spanning the gap. Germline lookup yields CDR1 KGHSH and CDR2 LQKENI. The CDR3 sequence is 11 residues long. The CDR3 is CASSPEETQYF. The CDR3 region has the DNA TGTGCCAGCTCACCAGAGGAGACCCAGTACTTC. Full variable domain (remainder filled in from reference TRBV18 and TRBJ2-5): NAGVMQNPRHLVRRRGQEARLRCSPMKGHSHVYWYRQLPEEGLKFMVYLQKENIIDESGMPKERFSAEFPKEGPSILRIQQVVRGDSAAYFCASSPEETQYFGPGTRLLVL.

The CDR3 protein is CASSSTGSYEQYF. The CDR3 DNA reads TGTGCCAGCAGTTCAACAGGCTCCTACGAGCAGTACTTC. The V call is TRBV5-5, the J call TRBJ2-7, with D perhaps matching TRBD1 (5 bases). Trimming took 5 bases from V and 0 from J, leaving 9 bases between them. From germline, CDR1 is SGHKS and CDR2 YYEKEE (reference sequence). CDR3 length equals 13 residues.

The genes are TRBV14 and TRBJ2-3, with D unresolved. The CDR3 covers 14 residues. From germline, CDR1 is SGHDN and CDR2 FVKESK. Trimming removed 1 base at V and 2 bases at J, with 7 bases between. The CDR3 DNA is TGTGCCAGCAGCCAAGGTCAAAACACAGATACGCAGTATTTT. Translated, it gives CASSQGQNTDTQYF.

The rearrangement joins TRBV7-2 to TRBJ2-6, with D unresolved. This CDR3 spans 12 amino acids. Trimming took 5 bases from V and 4 from J, leaving 3 bases between them. Germline lookup yields CDR1 SGHTA and CDR2 FQGNSA. The CDR3 region is CASSLGANVLTF. For the CDR3, the DNA is TGTGCCAGCAGCCTCGGGGCCAACGTCCTGACTTTC.

The chain couples TRBV7-2 to TRBJ2-1, with D perhaps TRBD2 (5 bases). CDR1 is SGHTA, CDR2 FQGNSA, per germline. The CDR3 length is 15 residues. Trimming removed 0 bases from V and 6 bases from J, with 12 bases in between. For the CDR3, the DNA is TGTGCCAGCAGCTTAGCGTGGACTCGGGGCAATGAGCAGTTCTTC. This gives the protein CASSLAWTRGNEQFF.

V and J are TRBV2 and TRBJ2-5, with D unclear. The V and J ends lost 10 bases and 4 bases respectively, with 4 bases between them. CDR1 is SNHLY, CDR2 FYNNEI, per germline. The CDR3 has 9 amino acids. The CDR3, as DNA: TGTGCCACCGGAGAGACCCAGTACTTC. The encoded protein is CATGETQYF.

This chain links TRBV7-2 with TRBJ2-7, with a weak D call TRBD1 (5 bases). The CDR3 contains 12 residues. Germline V gives CDR1 SGHTA, CDR2 FQGNSA. Trimming shortened V by 5 bases and J by 7 bases, and 12 bases separated the two germline ends. The CDR3 sequence: CASSPAGKEQYF. Here the CDR3 DNA reads TGTGCCAGCAGCCCAGCAGGGAAGGAGCAGTACTTC.

The chain carries TRBV29-1 and TRBJ1-1; 9 nucleotides align to TRBD1. V was pared by 7 bases and J by 0 bases, with 6 bases of the junction left unmatched. This CDR3 has 14 residues. Germline assignment: CDR1 SQVTM and CDR2 ANQGSEA. This CDR3 reads CSAGTGLMNTEAFF. The CDR3 coding sequence is TGCAGCGCGGGGACAGGGCTCATGAACACTGAAGCTTTCTTT.

Regarding this clone: Possible read error: a much larger clone is one base away. This sequence joins TRBV30 and TRBJ2-3; 8 positions match TRBD2. The CDR3 loop spans 13 amino acids. In germline, CDR1 is GTSNPN, CDR2 SVGIG (reference sequence). Losses at the gene ends were 5 bases for V and 4 bases for J; bases not matched to a gene: 5. CDR3: CAWAPLAADTQYF. In nucleotides, the CDR3 is TGTGCCTGGGCGCCACTAGCGGCAGATACGCAGTATTTT.

This clone was counted ten times or more. The V call is TRBV7-2, the J call TRBJ2-7; 9 bases match TRBD1. Germline-derived CDR1 and CDR2 are SGHTA and FQGNSA. CDR3 size: 15 residues. The junction had 9 bases not matched to a gene; V was cut back by 4 bases and J by 5 bases. Here the CDR3 DNA reads TGTGCCAGCAGCTCCCAAGGACAGGGGTTCCACGAGCAGTACTTC. Its protein product is CASSSQGQGFHEQYF.

This clone was found a few times. The chain combines TRBV30 with TRBJ2-7; no clear D. Germline V gene sequence: CDR1 GTSNPN, CDR2 SVGIG (reference sequence). CDR3 length: 12 amino acids. V dropped 0 bases and J dropped 9 bases, with 12 bases sitting between them. CDR3 nucleotide sequence: TGTGCCTGGAGTGTACTTGCGGTTGTGCAGTACTTC. This translates into CAWSVLAVVQYF.

This clone was picked up a small number of times. This chain links TRBV29-1 with TRBJ2-3, with D possibly TRBD2 on 5 matching bases. The V gene lost 4 bases and the J gene lost 0 bases, with 14 bases spanning the gap. CDR1 is SQVTM, CDR2 ANQGSEA, per germline. The CDR3 is 15 amino acids. Here the CDR3 DNA reads TGCAGCGTTGGTCTATGGGAGACAAGCACAGATACGCAGTATTTT. Amino acids: CSVGLWETSTDTQYF.

V gene TRBV7-6 combines with J gene TRBJ2-3; D is perhaps TRBD1 (6 bases). V was cut by 5 bases and J by 1 base, with 10 bases left in between. This CDR3 region has 14 residues. CDR1 SGHVS and CDR2 FNYEAQ come from the germline V gene. DNA for the CDR3: TGTGCCAGCAGCCAGGGGTTAGGCACAGATACGCAGTATTTT. Translated, it gives CASSQGLGTDTQYF.

This clone has only a few counts. V usage is TRBV29-1 and J usage is TRBJ1-1; D gene uncertain. V was cut by 3 bases and J by 5 bases, with 13 bases left in between. Germline V gene sequence: CDR1 SQVTM, CDR2 ANQGSEA. The CDR3 sequence is 13 residues long. DNA of the CDR3: TGCAGCGTTGAGAGCACCAGGAGGACTGAAGCTTTCTTT. This codes for CSVESTRRTEAFF.

The chain combines TRBV11-3 with TRBJ2-7; D gene unclear. V was trimmed by 4 bases and J by 5 bases, leaving 12 bases between them. Germline CDR1 and CDR2: SGHNT and YENEEA. CDR3 length: 13 amino acids. For the CDR3, the DNA is TGTGCCAGCAGCTCAGGTTGGAAAGACGAGCAGTACTTC. Translating gives CASSSGWKDEQYF.

This clone occurred many times. The chain couples TRBV19 to TRBJ1-1; D not resolved. Germline values: CDR1 LNHDA, CDR2 SQIVND (reference sequence). The CDR3 sequence is 15 residues long. With 3 bases removed from V and 4 bases from J, the gap between germline ends came to 15 bases. For the CDR3, the DNA is TGTGCCAGTAGTATTGCGGCGGGAATTGGCACTGAAGCTTTCTTT. Protein sequence: CASSIAAGIGTEAFF.

This clone was picked up a small number of times. The chain couples TRBV27 to TRBJ2-7; maybe TRBD1 (6 bases). This CDR3 has 16 residues. CDR1 MNHEY and CDR2 SMNVEV come from the germline V gene (reference sequence). The V end was cut by 2 bases, the J end by 4 bases, with 18 bases between. The CDR3 spells CASSLEAGQPTYEQYF. The DNA for the CDR3 is TGTGCCAGCAGTTTAGAAGCCGGACAGCCAACTTACGAGCAGTACTTC.

This clone appeared a few times. The chain recombines TRBV7-9 with TRBJ2-3; no reliable D call. Germline assignment: CDR1 SEHNR and CDR2 FQNEAQ (reference sequence). The CDR3 consists of 13 residues. V was shortened by 5 bases and J by 0 bases, with 6 bases between the two germline ends. The CDR3 coding sequence is TGTGCCAGCAGCGCTATAAGCACAGATACGCAGTATTTT. As protein: CASSAISTDTQYF.

Here the CDR3 reads CASSVLGGQAKNIQYF. The CDR3 DNA follows: TGTGCCAGCAGCGTATTGGGCGGACAAGCCAAAAACATTCAGTACTTC. The rearrangement uses TRBV11-2 and TRBJ2-4, with D possibly being TRBD1 (5 bases). Germline V gene data show CDR1 as SGHAT and CDR2 as FQNNGV. This CDR3 region has 16 residues. V was pared by 5 bases and J by 0 bases, with 14 bases between.

This clone was seen only a few times. The rearrangement uses TRBV10-3 and TRBJ2-5; 7 bases fit TRBD1. The end of the DNA fits TRBJ2-7 better, so the J call may be wrong. The CDR3 runs to 14 residues. Germline CDR1 and CDR2: ENHRY and SYGVKD. The CDR3 is CAIRSGTDSYEQYF. The CDR3 nucleotides read TGTGCCATCAGATCCGGGACAGATTCCTACGAGCAGTACTTC.